The rows below give T cell receptor beta chains drawn from one sample of a study of regulatory T cells in long-lasting Graves disease. TCRdb itself ran the multiplex PCR reads through MiXCR, one entry per CDR3 protein. The repertoire holds about 430,000 distinct CDR3 sequences, with 15% as singletons. These records were also assigned to another study, of T cells in Graves' hyperthyroidism and ophthalmopathy.

The input for sequencing was peripheral blood mononuclear cells (PBMCs), taken at new diagnosis, from a patient treated with antithyroid drugs. Receptors were obtained from a woman aged 40 to 50 with Graves disease. The CDR3 runs from the conserved cysteine through the conserved F or W. The D gene is left open where the match is weak. Part of the rows lack a size; the others show once, few, many or a class for expanded clones.

TRBV27	-	once	TRBJ1-5	TGTGCCAGCAGTTCAACTTCACAGGGAAAGAGCAATCAGCCCCAGCATTTT	CASSSTSQGKSNQPQHF
TRBV7-6	-	many	TRBJ2-1	TGTGCCAGCAGCTTAGAGCGGGTCTCCTACAATGAGCAGTTCTTC	CASSLERVSYNEQFF
TRBV10-3	TRBD1	-	TRBJ2-3	TGTGCCGTGACAGGGAAAGATACGCAGTATTTT	CAVTGKDTQYF
TRBV28	-	few	TRBJ1-2	TGTGCCAGCAGTCTTCTCGGGGGGGATGGCTACACCTTC	CASSLLGGDGYTF
TRBV7-9	TRBD2	many	TRBJ2-5	TGTGCCAGCAGCCCCGAGTTGGCGGGAGCAAAGGGAGAGACCCAGTACTTC	CASSPELAGAKGETQYF
TRBV28	TRBD1	many	TRBJ2-7	TGTGCCAGCAGTACCGGGACAGGGGGTTTCTACGAGCAGTACTTC	CASSTGTGGFYEQYF
TRBV9	TRBD1	many	TRBJ2-7	TGTGCCAGCAGCCATCATCCGGGACAGGGAACCTACGAGCAGTACTTC	CASSHHPGQGTYEQYF
TRBV6-5	TRBD2	-	TRBJ2-3	TGTGCCAGCAGTTACGAGGCTAGCGGGAGCGATACGCAGTATTTT	CASSYEASGSDTQYF
TRBV18	-	many	TRBJ1-1	TGTGCCAGCTCACCACGGGTCACTGGGAACACTGAAGCTTTCTTT	CASSPRVTGNTEAFF
TRBV12-3/TRBV12-4	TRBD1	few	TRBJ2-5	TGTGCCAGCAGTTTAGGGGGGACAGGGCAGGGGGAGACCCAGTACTTC	CASSLGGTGQGETQYF
TRBV18	TRBD1	few	TRBJ1-4	TGTGCCAGCTCAGGGGACAGGGCGGCTGAAAAACTGTTTTTT	CASSGDRAAEKLFF
TRBV5-1	TRBD1	few	TRBJ2-7	TGCGCCAGCAGCTACTCCGGGACAGGGGGCGAGCAGTACTTC	CASSYSGTGGEQYF
TRBV5-8	-	many	TRBJ2-2	TGTGCCAGCAGCTTGGGTGGCCAGCGAACCTACCCGCCCGGGGAGCTGTTTTTT	CASSLGGQRTYPPGELFF
TRBV20-1	-	many	TRBJ1-1	TGCAGTGCTAGAGGCCGGGGGGCCTTGAACACTGAAGCTTTCTTT	CSARGRGALNTEAFF
TRBV28	-	many	TRBJ1-2	TGTGCCAGCAGTTTTTTCCCCGGTTATAACTATGGCTACACCTTC	CASSFFPGYNYGYTF
TRBV11-2	TRBD2	-	TRBJ2-1	TGTGCCAGCAGCTTAGGTCCCCAGCTAGCGGGAGCCTTTGATGAGCAGTTCTTC	CASSLGPQLAGAFDEQFF
TRBV29-1	TRBD1	few	TRBJ2-2	TGCAGCGTTGAAGAAGGACAGGGAGAGAACACCGGGGAGCTGTTTTTT	CSVEEGQGENTGELFF
TRBV28	TRBD2	many	TRBJ2-2	TGTGCCAGCAGGAAACTAGCGGGAGGGGTAACCGGGGAGCTGTTTTTT	CASRKLAGGVTGELFF
TRBV20-1	-	-	TRBJ2-1	TGCAGTGCTAGACCATCAGCCGGTTACAATGAGCAGTTCTTC	CSARPSAGYNEQFF
TRBV19	-	many	TRBJ2-7	TGTGCCAGTAGTATAGATGGAAACTACGAGCAGTACTTC	CASSIDGNYEQYF
TRBV10-3	-	few	TRBJ1-3	TGTGCCATCAGTGAGTCGATACGAGCAGGTGGAAACACCATATATTTT	CAISESIRAGGNTIYF
TRBV12-5	-	few	TRBJ2-7	TGTGCTAGTGGTTTTGGCAGCTCCTACGAGCAGTACTTC	CASGFGSSYEQYF
TRBV7-9	TRBD2	many	TRBJ2-7	TGTGCCAGCAGCCCTGTCGGACTAGCGGGAGGCGCTGGGAACGAGCAGTACTTC	CASSPVGLAGGAGNEQYF
TRBV4-3	TRBD2	many	TRBJ2-7	TGCGCCAGCAGCCAAGATAAGGGACTAGCGGCTCAGCAGTACTTC	CASSQDKGLAAQQYF
TRBV6-1	TRBD2	many	TRBJ2-2	TGTGCCAGCAGTCGGACTAGCGGGAATGTAGGCACCGGGGAGCTGTTTTTT	CASSRTSGNVGTGELFF
TRBV12-3/TRBV12-4	TRBD2	many	TRBJ2-1	TGTGCCAGCAGTTTAGGGGGGGGACTAGCGGGAGTACGCTCCTACAATGAGCAGTTCTTC	CASSLGGGLAGVRSYNEQFF